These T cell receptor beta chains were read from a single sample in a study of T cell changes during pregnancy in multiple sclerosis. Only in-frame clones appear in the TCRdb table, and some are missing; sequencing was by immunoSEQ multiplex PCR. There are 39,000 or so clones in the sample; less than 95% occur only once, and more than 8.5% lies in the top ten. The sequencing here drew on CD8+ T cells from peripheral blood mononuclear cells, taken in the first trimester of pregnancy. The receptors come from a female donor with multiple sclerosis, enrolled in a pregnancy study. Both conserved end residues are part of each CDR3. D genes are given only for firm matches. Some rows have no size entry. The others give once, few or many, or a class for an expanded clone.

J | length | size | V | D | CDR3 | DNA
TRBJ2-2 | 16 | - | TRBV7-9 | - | CASSLGGRKNTGELFF | TGTGCCAGCAGCTTAGGTGGGAGGAAGAACACCGGGGAGCTGTTTTTT
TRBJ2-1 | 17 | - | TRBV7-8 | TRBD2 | CASSFRSGSNSYNEQFF | TGTGCCAGCAGCTTCCGTAGCGGGAGCAACTCCTACAATGAGCAGTTCTTC
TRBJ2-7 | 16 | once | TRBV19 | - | CASSIHEGGGSYEQYF | TGTGCCAGTAGTATACATGAAGGAGGAGGCTCCTACGAGCAGTACTTC
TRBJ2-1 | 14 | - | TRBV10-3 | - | CAISESTTYNEQFF | TGTGCCATCAGTGAGTCGACGACATACAATGAGCAGTTCTTC
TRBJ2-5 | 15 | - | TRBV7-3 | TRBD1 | CASSAGQGYQETQYF | TGTGCCAGCAGCGCGGGACAGGGGTACCAAGAGACCCAGTACTTC
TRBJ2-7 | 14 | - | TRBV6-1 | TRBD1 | CASSESGQGYEQYF | TGTGCCAGCAGTGAGTCGGGACAGGGGTACGAGCAGTACTTC
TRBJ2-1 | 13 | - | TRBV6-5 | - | CASSLKAANEQFF | TGTGCCAGCAGCCTAAAGGCGGCGAATGAGCAGTTCTTC
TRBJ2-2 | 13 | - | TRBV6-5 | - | CASSFLNTGELFF | TGTGCCAGCAGCTTCTTGAACACCGGGGAGCTGTTTTTT
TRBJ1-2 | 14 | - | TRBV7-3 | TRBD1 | CASSLGTGESAYTF | TGTGCCAGCAGCTTAGGTACAGGGGAATCTGCCTACACCTTC
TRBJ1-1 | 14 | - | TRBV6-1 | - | CASSQTETNTEAFF | TGTGCCAGCAGTCAGACAGAAACGAACACTGAAGCTTTCTTT
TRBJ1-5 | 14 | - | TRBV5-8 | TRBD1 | CASSLGSRGESQHF | TGTGCCAGCAGCTTGGGGTCCAGGGGGGAATCCCAGCATTTT
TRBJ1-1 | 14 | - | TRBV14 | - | CASSARVGVTEAFF | TGTGCCAGCAGCGCCAGGGTTGGAGTGACTGAAGCTTTCTTT
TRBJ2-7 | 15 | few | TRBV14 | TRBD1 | CASSRGQGPTYEQYF | TGTGCCAGCAGCCGGGGACAGGGACCTACCTACGAGCAGTACTTC
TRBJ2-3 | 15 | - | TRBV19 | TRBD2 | CASSPAGGRTDTQYF | TGTGCCAGTTCCCCGGCGGGAGGGCGCACAGATACGCAGTATTTT
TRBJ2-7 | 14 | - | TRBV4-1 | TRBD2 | CASSQQRGSYEQYF | TGCGCCAGCAGCCAACAGCGGGGATCCTACGAGCAGTACTTC
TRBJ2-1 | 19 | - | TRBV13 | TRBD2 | CASSSALAGEQTVYNEQFF | TGTGCCAGCAGCTCGGCACTAGCGGGAGAGCAAACCGTTTACAATGAGCAGTTCTTC
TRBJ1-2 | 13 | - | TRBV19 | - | CASSGPPGQRNTF | TGTGCCAGTAGTGGGCCCCCGGGACAAAGGAACACCTTC
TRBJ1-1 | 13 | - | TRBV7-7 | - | CASSLAEGTEAFF | TGTGCCAGCAGCTTAGCTGAGGGAACTGAAGCTTTCTTT
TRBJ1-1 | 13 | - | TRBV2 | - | CASTRGINTEAFF | TGTGCCAGCACCAGGGGTATCAACACTGAAGCTTTCTTT
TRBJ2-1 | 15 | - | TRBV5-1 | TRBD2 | CASSPRTSAYNEQFF | TGCGCCAGCAGCCCTAGGACTAGCGCTTACAATGAGCAGTTCTTC
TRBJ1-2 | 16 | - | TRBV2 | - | CASSDLGLDFYYGYTF | TGTGCCAGCAGTGACTTGGGCCTGGATTTTTACTATGGCTACACCTTC
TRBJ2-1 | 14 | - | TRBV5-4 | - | CASSLSGNYNEQFF | TGTGCCAGCAGCTTGAGTGGCAACTACAATGAGCAGTTCTTC
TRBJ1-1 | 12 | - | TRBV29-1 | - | CSVPTGNTEAFF | TGCAGCGTCCCCACAGGGAACACTGAAGCTTTCTTT
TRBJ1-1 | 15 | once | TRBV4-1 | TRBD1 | CASSQTDRANTEAFF | TGCGCCAGCAGCCAAACCGACAGGGCGAACACTGAAGCTTTCTTT
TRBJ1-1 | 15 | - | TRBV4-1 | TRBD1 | CASSQGGGRDTEAFF | TGCGCCAGCAGCCAAGGAGGGGGCAGGGACACTGAAGCTTTCTTT
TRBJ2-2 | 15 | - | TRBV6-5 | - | CASIELRANTGELFF | TGTGCCAGCATCGAGCTTCGGGCGAACACCGGGGAGCTGTTTTTT
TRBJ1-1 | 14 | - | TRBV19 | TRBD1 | CASSSGTENTEAFF | TGTGCCAGTAGTTCAGGGACAGAGAACACTGAAGCTTTCTTT
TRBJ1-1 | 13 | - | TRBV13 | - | CASSPPGDTEAFF | TGTGCCAGCAGCCCGCCGGGGGACACTGAAGCTTTCTTT
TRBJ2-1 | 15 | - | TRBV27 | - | CASSLQQGRYNEQFF | TGTGCCAGCAGTTTACAACAGGGACGGTACAATGAGCAGTTCTTC
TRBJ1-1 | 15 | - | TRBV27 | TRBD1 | CASSTRGLMNTEAFF | TGTGCCAGCAGCACCAGGGGGCTAATGAACACTGAAGCTTTCTTT
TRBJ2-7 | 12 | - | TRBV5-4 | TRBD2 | CASSWGGGEQYF | TGTGCCAGCAGCTGGGGCGGGGGGGAGCAGTACTTC
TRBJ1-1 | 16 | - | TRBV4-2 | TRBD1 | CASSQPGQGIRDEAFF | TGTGCCAGCAGCCAGCCGGGACAGGGGATTCGGGATGAAGCTTTCTTT
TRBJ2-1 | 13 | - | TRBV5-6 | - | CASSLDSYNEQFF | TGTGCCAGCAGCTTGGACAGTTACAATGAGCAGTTCTTC
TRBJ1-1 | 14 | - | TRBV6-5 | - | CASSVGGLSTEAFF | TGTGCCAGCTCGGTCGGGGGTTTGAGCACTGAAGCTTTCTTT
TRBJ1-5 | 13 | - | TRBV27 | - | CASSLSPNQPQHF | TGTGCCAGCAGTTTGAGCCCCAATCAGCCCCAGCATTTT
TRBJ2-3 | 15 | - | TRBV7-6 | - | CASSLTGSGADTQYF | TGTGCCAGCAGCTTAACCGGGAGTGGGGCAGATACGCAGTATTTT
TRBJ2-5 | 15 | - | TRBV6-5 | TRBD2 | CASSKNPGLQETQYF | TGTGCCAGCAGCAAAAACCCGGGACTACAAGAGACCCAGTACTTC
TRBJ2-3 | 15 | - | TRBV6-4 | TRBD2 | CASSDSPSGGDTQYF | TGTGCCAGCAGTGACTCGCCTAGCGGGGGAGATACGCAGTATTTT
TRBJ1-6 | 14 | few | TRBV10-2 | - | CASSPDSHNSPLHF | TGCGCCAGCAGTCCTGACAGCCATAATTCACCCCTCCACTTT
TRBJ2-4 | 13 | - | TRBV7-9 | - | CASSTNLRDIPNF | TGTGCCAGCAGCACGAATCTCCGGGACATCCCGAACTTC
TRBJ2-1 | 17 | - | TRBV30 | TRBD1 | CAWSTFAGTGGYNEQFF | TGTGCCTGGAGTACCTTTGCCGGGACAGGGGGCTATAATGAGCAGTTCTTC
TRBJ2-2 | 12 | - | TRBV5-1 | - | CASSGTALELFF | TGCGCCAGCAGCGGGACTGCCCTAGAGCTGTTTTTT
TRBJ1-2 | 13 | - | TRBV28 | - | CASSLRGIYGYTF | TGTGCCAGCAGTTTACGGGGAATCTATGGCTACACCTTC
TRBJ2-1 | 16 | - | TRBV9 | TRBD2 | CASSVVAGGPGNEQFF | TGTGCCAGCAGCGTAGTTGCGGGAGGGCCGGGTAATGAGCAGTTCTTC
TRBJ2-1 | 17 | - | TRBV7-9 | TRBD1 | CASSLEDHRGASNEQFF | TGTGCCAGCAGCTTAGAGGACCACAGGGGGGCCTCCAATGAGCAGTTCTTC
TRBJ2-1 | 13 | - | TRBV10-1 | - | CASSVGGNNEQFF | TGCGCCAGCAGTGTAGGAGGAAACAATGAGCAGTTCTTC